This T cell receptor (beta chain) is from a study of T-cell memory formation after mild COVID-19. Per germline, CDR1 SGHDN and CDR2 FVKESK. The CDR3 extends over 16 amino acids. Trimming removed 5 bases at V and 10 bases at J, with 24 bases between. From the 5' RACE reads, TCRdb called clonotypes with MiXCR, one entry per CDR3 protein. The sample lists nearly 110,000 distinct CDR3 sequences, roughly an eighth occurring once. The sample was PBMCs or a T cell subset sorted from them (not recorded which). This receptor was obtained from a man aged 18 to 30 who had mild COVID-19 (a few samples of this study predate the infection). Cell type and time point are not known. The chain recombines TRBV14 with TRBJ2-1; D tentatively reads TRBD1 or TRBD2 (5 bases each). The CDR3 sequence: CASSERSGPGDIEQFF. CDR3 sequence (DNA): TGTGCCAGCAGCGAAAGATCGGGGCCTGGGGATATCGAGCAGTTCTTC.